These 29 T cell receptor beta chains were sequenced from one sample in a study of blood T cell repertoires in COVID-19. Generated by immunoSEQ multiplex PCR, the TCRdb table keeps only in-frame clones and is missing some. The sample lists fewer than 250,000 clones, less than 80% occurring once. The material sequenced was peripheral blood. The receptors come from a woman between 45 and 65 years old with acute or convalescent COVID-19.

The chain employs TRBV4-2 and TRBJ2-3; 7 nucleotides match TRBD2. With V trimmed by 5 bases and J by 3 bases, 11 bases remained unmatched. The CDR3 extends over 16 amino acids. Germline assignment: CDR1 LGHNA and CDR2 YNFKEQ. The CDR3 region is CASSSLAGSGTDTQYF. The CDR3 nucleotides read TGTGCCAGCAGCTCTTTAGCGGGTAGCGGAACAGATACGCAGTATTTT.

The rearrangement joins TRBV13 to TRBJ2-3; weak D call: TRBD2 (7 bases). Germline V gives CDR1 PRHDT, CDR2 FYEKMQ (reference sequence). The germline V and J ends were trimmed by 2 bases and 0 bases, with 9 bases remaining between them. The CDR3 sequence is 15 residues long. The CDR3 sequence: CASSLWGGSTDTQYF. For the CDR3, the DNA is TGTGCCAGCAGCTTATGGGGGGGCAGCACAGATACGCAGTATTTT.

This rearrangement joins TRBV19 to TRBJ2-7; 9 bases map to TRBD1. This CDR3 contains 14 residues. The V segment lost 6 bases and the J segment 1 base; nucleotides outside the gene matches: 4. Germline CDR1 is LNHDA and CDR2 is SQIVND (reference sequence). Here the CDR3 DNA reads TGTGCCAGTAGGGACAGGGGCAAGTCCTACGAGCAGTACTTC. The encoded protein is CASRDRGKSYEQYF.

This chain connects TRBV24-1 to TRBJ2-2; TRBD1 is a possible D gene (6 bases). The CDR3 runs 16 residues. CDR1 is KGHDR, CDR2 SFDVKD, per germline. The V gene lost 7 bases and the J gene lost 1 base, with 15 bases spanning the gap. CDR3 nucleotide sequence: TGTGCCACCAGCGTTACTAGGGGGTTGAACACCGGGGAGCTGTTTTTT. It is translated as CATSVTRGLNTGELFF.

The chain links TRBV30 to TRBJ1-1; possible D gene TRBD1, 6 bases. Germline loops: CDR1 GTSNPN, CDR2 SVGIG (reference sequence). V lost 5 bases, J lost 0 bases, and 10 bases lay in between. The CDR3 runs to 13 residues. CDR3 nucleotide sequence: TGTGCCTGGCAGGGGTTAATGAACACTGAAGCTTTCTTT. Translated: CAWQGLMNTEAFF.

The chain combines TRBV18 with TRBJ2-7, with D hard to call. The CDR3 spans 14 residues. CDR1 is KGHSH and CDR2 is LQKENI in the germline V gene. V was shortened by 3 bases and J by 4 bases, with 13 bases between the two germline ends. The CDR3 here is CASSPQATSYEQYF. The CDR3 DNA follows: TGTGCCAGCTCACCGCAGGCGACATCTTACGAGCAGTACTTC.

The chain recombines TRBV27 with TRBJ2-2; 10 bases map to TRBD2. This CDR3 spans 17 amino acids. Trimming cost V 7 bases and J 4 bases; bases outside gene matches: 12. The germline V gene has CDR1 MNHEY and CDR2 SMNVEV (reference sequence). The CDR3 bases are TGTGCCAGCAAGGTTAGCGGGGGGCGGAGTTTCACCGGGGAGCTGTTTTTT. This translates into CASKVSGGRSFTGELFF.

The rearrangement links TRBV27 to TRBJ2-3; a weak D match, TRBD1 (6 bases). CDR3 length equals 14 residues. In germline, CDR1 is MNHEY, CDR2 SMNVEV (reference sequence). The V gene lost 0 bases and the J gene lost 6 bases, with 10 bases spanning the gap. The CDR3, as DNA: TGTGCCAGCAGTTTATCTCAGGGGCAGGATACGCAGTATTTT. It translates to CASSLSQGQDTQYF.

The chain combines TRBV19 with TRBJ2-1; the match to TRBD1 covers 7 bases. The CDR3 sequence is 13 residues long. In germline, CDR1 is LNHDA, CDR2 SQIVND (reference sequence). The J segment lost 5 bases and the V segment lost 4 bases, leaving 2 bases of the junction unmatched. This CDR3 is CASSTTGNNEQFF. Here the CDR3 DNA reads TGTGCCAGTAGTACGACAGGGAACAATGAGCAGTTCTTC.

This clone was found once. The chain carries TRBV4-2 and TRBJ1-1; 8 bases align to TRBD1. The CDR3 extends over 16 amino acids. The J segment lost 10 bases and the V segment lost 0 bases, leaving 13 bases of the junction unmatched. Germline assignment: CDR1 LGHNA and CDR2 YNFKEQ. In DNA, the CDR3 is TGTGCCAGCAGCCAAGAACCGTTCGGGGGACAGGTGGGAGCTTTCTTT. This translates into CASSQEPFGGQVGAFF.

The chain has TRBV19 and TRBJ2-7; 8 nucleotides match TRBD1. Germline assignment: CDR1 LNHDA and CDR2 SQIVND (reference sequence). V was clipped by 5 bases and J by 3 bases; unmatched bases: 3. The CDR3 is 13 amino acids. This CDR3 reads CASSVTGGYEQYF. CDR3 nucleotides: TGTGCCAGTAGTGTCACAGGGGGCTACGAGCAGTACTTC. Variable domain in full (rest from reference TRBV19 and TRBJ2-7): DGGITQSPKYLFRKEGQNVTLSCEQNLNHDAMYWYRQDPGQGLRLIYYSQIVNDFQKGDIAEGYSVSREKKESFPLTVTSAQKNPTAFYLCASSVTGGYEQYFGPGTRLTVT.

As regards this clone: An end of the junction does not agree with germline; a read error may underlie this. The rearrangement uses TRBV28 and TRBJ1-1; 11 bases align to TRBD1. Per germline, CDR1 MDHEN and CDR2 SYDVKM. The CDR3 has 14 residues. The CDR3 nucleotides are TGTGCCAGCGATCCGGGGACAGGGGGAAGAAGAGATGACTTT. It codes for CASDPGTGGRRDDF. Complete variable domain (other parts from reference TRBV28 and TRBJ1-1): DVKVTQSSRYLVKRTGEKVFLECVQDMDHENMFWYRQDPGLGLRLIYFSYDVKMKEKGDIPEGYSVSREKKERFSLILESASTNQTSMYLCASDPGTGGRRDDFGQGTRLTVV.

The chain employs TRBV27 and TRBJ1-2; D might be TRBD1 (5 bases). Germline CDR1 and CDR2: MNHEY and SMNVEV (reference sequence). The ends were cut back, 4 bases at V and 1 base at J, with 16 bases in the middle. The length of the CDR3 is 16 residues. The CDR3 DNA is TGTGCCAGCAGTTCGGGGGGAGCCCACCTTAACTATGGCTACACCTTC. It specifies CASSSGGAHLNYGYTF.

This chain connects TRBV5-1 to TRBJ1-2; TRBD1 matches at 9 bases. Trimming at V came to 0 bases and at J to 7 bases, leaving 7 bases not matched to a gene. Germline CDR1 SGHRS, CDR2 YFSETQ. The CDR3 has 15 residues. In nucleotides, the CDR3 is TGCGCCAGCAGCTTGGCCTCGGGACAGGGCCGTGGCTACACCTTC. This gives the protein CASSLASGQGRGYTF.

J is TRBJ1-1 and V is TRBV19; 9 bases are a match to TRBD1. Germline trimming cut 5 bases from V and 3 bases from J; bases unmatched to any gene: 7. CDR3 length: 15 amino acids. Germline loops: CDR1 LNHDA, CDR2 SQIVND (reference sequence). CDR3 loop: CASSGGQGRDTEAFF. The CDR3 nucleotides are TGTGCCAGTAGTGGGGGACAGGGAAGGGACACTGAAGCTTTCTTT. Full variable domain (outside the CDR3, taken from reference TRBV19 and TRBJ1-1): DGGITQSPKYLFRKEGQNVTLSCEQNLNHDAMYWYRQDPGQGLRLIYYSQIVNDFQKGDIAEGYSVSREKKESFPLTVTSAQKNPTAFYLCASSGGQGRDTEAFFGQGTRLTVV.

This clone was picked up many times. This chain joins TRBV7-2 and TRBJ2-3, with D possibly matching TRBD2 (6 bases). The CDR3 spans 13 residues. CDR1 and CDR2 from the germline V gene are SGHTA and FQGNSA. Trimming left V 5 bases short and J 9 bases short, with 15 bases between. The CDR3 DNA sequence: TGTGCCAGCAGCAAAATGGGGGGAGGCACGCAGTATTTT. Translated: CASSKMGGGTQYF.

The rearrangement joins TRBV2 to TRBJ1-4; D unresolved. CDR3 length: 15 residues. V gave up 8 bases and J gave up 5 bases, with 18 bases separating them. CDR1 SNHLY and CDR2 FYNNEI come from the germline V gene. CDR3 protein: CASLESLERNEKLFF. In DNA, the CDR3 is TGTGCCAGCCTTGAGAGTTTGGAGAGAAATGAAAAACTGTTTTTT.

There are a few counts of this clone. The genes are TRBV12-3 or TRBV12-4 and TRBJ1-5; no reliable D call. V shed 6 bases and J shed 6 bases, with 12 bases lying between them. The CDR3 extends over 13 amino acids. CDR3 DNA sequence: TGTGCCAGCAGGCCTGGGGAGGGTCAGCCCCAGCATTTT. Amino acids: CASRPGEGQPQHF.

In DNA, the CDR3 is TGCGCCAGCACGGCATCCCGGGACAGAGGTTATGGCTACACCTTC. Encoded protein: CASTASRDRGYGYTF. The genes are TRBV5-1 and TRBJ1-2, with 7 nucleotides matching TRBD1. V dropped 6 bases and J dropped 5; count of bases not matched to a gene: 13. Per the germline V gene, CDR1 is SGHRS and CDR2 is YFSETQ. The CDR3 contains 15 residues. The full variable domain, with the rest looked up from reference TRBV5-1 and TRBJ1-2, is KAGVTQTPRYLIKTRGQQVTLSCSPISGHRSVSWYQQTPGQGLQFLFEYFSETQRNKGNFPGRFSGRQFSNSRSEMNVSTLELGDSALYLCASTASRDRGYGYTFGSGTRLTVV.

This chain links TRBV30 with TRBJ1-1; 8 bases map to TRBD1. CDR3 length: 16 amino acids. Trimming cost V 3 bases and J 0 bases; bases outside gene matches: 9. Germline V gene lookup returns CDR1 GTSNPN and CDR2 SVGIG (reference sequence). The CDR3 DNA follows: TGTGCCTGGAGGGCTACAGGACAGGGCTTGAACACTGAAGCTTTCTTT. Its protein is CAWRATGQGLNTEAFF.

This rearrangement joins TRBV9 to TRBJ1-1; D is uncertain. The V end was cut by 4 bases, the J end by 0 bases, with 10 bases between. Germline CDR1 reads SGDLS; CDR2 reads YYNGEE. There are 14 residues in the CDR3. The CDR3 loop is CASSSRSLNTEAFF. In DNA form, the CDR3 reads TGTGCCAGCAGCTCCCGAAGCTTGAACACTGAAGCTTTCTTT.

This chain links TRBV5-1 with TRBJ2-3, with TRBD1 matching over 8 bases. V trimming: 6 bases; J trimming: 3 bases; junction bases outside the gene matches: 6. This CDR3 is built from 14 residues. In germline, CDR1 is SGHRS, CDR2 YFSETQ. CDR3 DNA sequence: TGCGCCAGCACGTGGACAGGGACAACAGATACGCAGTATTTT. Translated, it gives CASTWTGTTDTQYF.

Comment on this clone: The CDR3 does not close with the conserved phenylalanine or tryptophan, likely indicating a read error. The DNA is omitted, as the CDR3 cannot be located on it reliably, and the CDR3 follows TCRdb's listing. This chain uses TRBV12-3 or TRBV12-4 with TRBJ1-2; TRBD1, as called in the table, went unchecked against the DNA. The CDR3 is 13 residues long, counting both termini. The CDR3: CASRNSGQGVLLS.

Only one count was recorded for this clone. V and J are TRBV28 and TRBJ1-6, with TRBD1 identical over 10 bases. The trim removed 6 bases at V and 10 bases at J, leaving 9 bases unmatched. The CDR3 sequence is 15 residues long. Germline lookup yields CDR1 MDHEN and CDR2 SYDVKM. As DNA, the CDR3 is TGTGCCAGCAGGGAGGGGACAGGGGAAGGATCACCCCTCCACTTT. Amino acid sequence: CASREGTGEGSPLHF.

The chain combines TRBV19 with TRBJ2-5, with 8 bases lining up with TRBD2. The CDR3 loop spans 13 amino acids. CDR1 and CDR2 from the germline V gene are LNHDA and SQIVND (reference sequence). V lost 6 bases and J lost 5; bases outside the gene matches: 5. The CDR3 DNA reads as TGTGCCAGTAGCGGGAGGGCGGGGGAGACCCAGTACTTC. Its translation: CASSGRAGETQYF.

The rearrangement links TRBV29-1 to TRBJ2-1; 12 positions match TRBD2. Germline CDR1 and CDR2: SQVTM and ANQGSEA. This CDR3 region has 16 residues. The trim removed 4 bases at V and 8 bases at J, leaving 12 bases unmatched. The CDR3 is CSVARWTSGAGDEQFF. The CDR3 DNA is TGCAGCGTTGCACGCTGGACTAGCGGGGCGGGAGATGAGCAGTTCTTC.

J is TRBJ1-5 and V is TRBV28; TRBD1 matches 7 bases. Trimming at V came to 6 bases and at J to 2 bases, leaving 7 bases not matched to a gene. The V gene's germline CDR1 is MDHEN and CDR2 SYDVKM. This CDR3 region has 15 residues. CDR3 region: CASRTGILRNQPQHF. Written as DNA, the CDR3 is TGTGCCAGCAGGACAGGGATTCTACGCAATCAGCCCCAGCATTTT. Supplemented by reference TRBV28 and TRBJ1-5, the full variable domain reads DVKVTQSSRYLVKRTGEKVFLECVQDMDHENMFWYRQDPGLGLRLIYFSYDVKMKEKGDIPEGYSVSREKKERFSLILESASTNQTSMYLCASRTGILRNQPQHFGDGTRLSIL.

The chain employs TRBV5-6 and TRBJ1-2, with 8 bases fitting TRBD1. This CDR3 region has 15 residues. Trimming took 4 bases from V and 4 from J; bases not matched to a gene: 9. Germline V gives CDR1 SGHDT, CDR2 YYEEEE. DNA for the CDR3: TGTGCCAGCAGCCTGTGGGGACAGGAGGCCTATGGCTACACCTTC. Translating gives CASSLWGQEAYGYTF. Filled out from reference TRBV5-6 and TRBJ1-2, the complete variable domain reads DAGVTQSPTHLIKTRGQQVTLRCSPKSGHDTVSWYQQALGQGPQFIFQYYEEEERQRGNFPDRFSGHQFPNYSSELNVNALLLGDSALYLCASSLWGQEAYGYTFGSGTRLTVV.

The chain couples TRBV11-2 to TRBJ1-5; D not certain. Deletions cut 0 bases from V and 4 bases from J, with 10 bases between. This CDR3 has 15 amino acids. The germline CDR1 and CDR2 sequences are SGHAT and FQNNGV. CDR3 coding DNA: TGTGCCAGCAGCTTAGAACTGGGCAGAAATCAGCCCCAGCATTTT. It is translated as CASSLELGRNQPQHF.